This T cell receptor beta chain derives from a study of blood T cells in healthy people across ages. Findings and caveats of the study: Because sorting was not performed, PBMCs prevented conclusive naive versus antigen-experienced comparison. Both naive CD4+ cell counts and diversity were greater in long-lived donors than in aged donors.

Germline V gene data show CDR1 as SQVTM and CDR2 as ANQGSEA. V was pared by 4 bases and J by 2 bases, with 6 bases between. The CDR3 has 12 residues. Peripheral blood samples of roughly 9.8 milliliters were drawn from each donor. Primed by a sample-barcoded 5' primer and a J-beta primer mix, a second PCR proceeded for about 6 to 12 cycles. Tags on each cDNA molecule came from a template-switch adaptor with 12 random nucleotides. In TCRdb, the 5' RACE reads were re-called with MiXCR into one record per CDR3 protein. The table includes 750,000 to 950,000 distinct CDR3 sequences, about 48% detected once. As for this clonotype: Its matching antigen is unknown.

The chain is built from TRBV29-1 and TRBJ1-3, with TRBD1 as a possible D gene (5 bases). This receptor was obtained from an older man in good health. Sequenced sample: blood. CDR3 region: CSVGQPGNTIYF. CDR3 sequence (DNA): TGCAGCGTTGGACAGCCTGGAAACACCATATATTTT.